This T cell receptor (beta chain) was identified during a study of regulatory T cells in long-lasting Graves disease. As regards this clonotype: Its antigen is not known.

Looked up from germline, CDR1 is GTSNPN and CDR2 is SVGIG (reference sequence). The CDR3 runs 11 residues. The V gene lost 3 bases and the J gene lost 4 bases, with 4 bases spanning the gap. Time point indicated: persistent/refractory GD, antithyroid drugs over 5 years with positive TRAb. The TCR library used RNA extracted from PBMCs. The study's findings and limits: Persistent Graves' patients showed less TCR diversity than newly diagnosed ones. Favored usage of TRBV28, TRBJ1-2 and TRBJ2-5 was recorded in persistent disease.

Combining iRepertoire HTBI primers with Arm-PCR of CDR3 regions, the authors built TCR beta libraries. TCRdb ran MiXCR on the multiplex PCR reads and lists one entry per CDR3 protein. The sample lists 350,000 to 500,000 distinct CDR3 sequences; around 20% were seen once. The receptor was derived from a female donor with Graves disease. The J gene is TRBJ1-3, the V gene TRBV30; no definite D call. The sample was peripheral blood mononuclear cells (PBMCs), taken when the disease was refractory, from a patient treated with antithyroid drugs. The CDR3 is CAWSAGNTIYF. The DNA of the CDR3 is TGTGCCTGGAGCGCCGGAAACACCATATATTTT.